These 20 T cell receptor beta chains came from one sample sequenced in a study of CD8+CD57+ T cells in acquired aplastic anemia. Genomic DNA served as template for TCR beta VDJ and CDR3 profiling. TCRdb itself ran the reads through MiXCR, one entry per CDR3 protein. The sample yields under 200,000 distinct CDR3 sequences, approximately 60% seen once. What was sequenced was sorted CD4+, CD8+, or CD8+CD57+ T cells (not recorded which) from PBMCs. Source of these receptors: a human donor in good health.

This clonotype has more than one count but fewer than ten. CDR3 in DNA: TGCAGCGGCCGGACAGGGACCGGGACTGAAGCTTTCTTT. Amino acids: CSGRTGTGTEAFF. The chain combines TRBV29-1 with TRBJ1-1; 8 bases fit TRBD1. V dropped 7 bases and J dropped 5; count of bases not matched to a gene: 9. Germline V gives CDR1 SQVTM, CDR2 ANQGSEA. This CDR3 contains 13 residues. Filled out from reference TRBV29-1 and TRBJ1-1, the complete variable domain reads SAVISQKPSRDICQRGTSLTIQCQVDSQVTMMFWYRQQPGQSLTLIATANQGSEATYESGFVIDKFPISRPNLTFSTLTVSNMSPEDSSIYLCSGRTGTGTEAFFGQGTRLTVV.

In its sample, this clonotype was seen many times. The chain joins TRBV7-9 to TRBJ2-3; 11 bases line up with TRBD1. Germline V gene sequence: CDR1 SEHNR, CDR2 FQNEAQ (reference sequence). The CDR3 extends over 15 amino acids. V was clipped by 5 bases and J by 8 bases; unmatched bases: 9. The CDR3 reads CASSPRTGGRGTQYF. CDR3 nucleotides: TGTGCCAGCAGCCCCCGGACAGGGGGCAGGGGTACGCAGTATTTT.

The V call is TRBV20-1, the J call TRBJ2-5, with a weak D call TRBD1 (6 bases). Between the trimmed V and J ends, which lost 1 base and 4 bases, there was a span of 16 bases. The CDR3 runs 15 residues. Germline V gene lookup returns CDR1 DFQATT and CDR2 SNEGSKA (reference sequence). The CDR3 here is CSARATGGPSETQYF. CDR3 coding DNA: TGCAGTGCTAGAGCGACAGGCGGTCCCTCAGAGACCCAGTACTTC.

The gene calls are TRBV20-1 and TRBJ2-1, with 9 bases aligning to TRBD2. The CDR3 covers 13 residues. Germline V lookup: CDR1 DFQATT, CDR2 SNEGSKA (reference sequence). J gave up 9 bases and V 3 bases, and 6 bases lay outside the gene matches. CDR3 in amino acids: CSARRGGRSEQFF. CDR3 DNA sequence: TGCAGTGCTAGGCGGGGGGGCAGAAGTGAGCAGTTCTTC.

The chain recombines TRBV7-9 with TRBJ2-7; no definite D call. Trimming cost V 8 bases and J 1 base, with 9 bases left between them. There are 12 residues in the CDR3. The V gene's germline CDR1 is SEHNR and CDR2 FQNEAQ (reference sequence). CDR3: CASSGLSYEQYF. The CDR3 coding sequence is TGTGCCAGCTCCGGCCTATCCTACGAGCAGTACTTC.

This clonotype was seen ten or more times. The rearrangement joins TRBV11-3 to TRBJ1-5; possible D gene TRBD1, 5 bases. The CDR3 extends over 16 amino acids. Germline V gives CDR1 SGHNT, CDR2 YENEEA. V was cut by 1 base and J by 7 bases, with 17 bases left in between. The CDR3 here is CASSLVRGRLNQPQHF. The CDR3 coding sequence is TGTGCCAGCAGCTTAGTTCGGGGCAGGCTAAACCAGCCCCAGCATTTT.

Ten or more counts support this clonotype. DNA of the CDR3: TGCGCCAGCAGCTTGTCGCAGTCGTCCACAGATACGCAGTATTTT. Its translation: CASSLSQSSTDTQYF. The chain carries TRBV5-1 and TRBJ2-3; D remains unclear. The V end was cut by 1 base, the J end by 2 bases, with 11 bases between. The CDR3 has 15 amino acids. Germline loops: CDR1 SGHRS, CDR2 YFSETQ.

This clonotype was detected ten times or more. V gene TRBV7-2 combines with J gene TRBJ1-1, with 8 bases lining up with TRBD1. V shed 2 bases and J 4 bases; nucleotides not matched to a gene: 3. There are 14 residues in the CDR3. Per the germline V gene, CDR1 is SGHTA and CDR2 is FQGNSA. As DNA, the CDR3 is TGTGCCAGCAGCTTAACAGGGGGTGGCACTGAAGCTTTCTTT. This encodes CASSLTGGGTEAFF.

Concerning this clonotype: Germline and junction disagree at one end, which may indicate a read error. The chain is built from TRBV5-5 and TRBJ2-7; D is perhaps TRBD1 (6 bases). Germline lookup yields CDR1 SGHKS and CDR2 YYEKEE (reference sequence). The length of the CDR3 is 13 residues. The CDR3 DNA sequence: TGCGCCAGCAGCTTGGACAGCGTCTACGAGCAGTACTTC. Amino acid sequence: CASSLDSVYEQYF.

This clonotype turned up a few times. The chain combines TRBV12-3 or TRBV12-4 with TRBJ1-1; D remains ambiguous. V was clipped by 6 bases and J by 8 bases, with 19 bases between them. This CDR3 comprises 14 residues. As DNA, the CDR3 is TGTGCCAGCAGCCAAACGGGATCTCGGTCGGAAGCTTTCTTT. Amino acid sequence: CASSQTGSRSEAFF.

J is TRBJ2-1 and V is TRBV15, with 12 bases fitting TRBD2. V lost 0 bases to trimming and J lost 10 bases; unmatched junction nucleotides: 10. Looked up from germline, CDR1 is LNHNV and CDR2 is YYDKDF (reference sequence). CDR3 length: 17 residues. CDR3 DNA: TGTGCCACCAGCAGAGATCGTCTAGCGGGAGGGCCCGGGGAGCAGTTCTTC. Protein: CATSRDRLAGGPGEQFF.

This clonotype has more than one count but fewer than ten. The chain combines TRBV25-1 with TRBJ2-7; no firm D call. CDR3 length: 13 residues. Germline CDR1 is MGHDK and CDR2 is SYGVNS. V gave up 6 bases and J gave up 2 bases, with 11 bases separating them. The CDR3 DNA sequence: TGTGCCAGCAGGAAGGACCCGGCCTACGAGCAGTACTTC. This sequence encodes CASRKDPAYEQYF.

This clonotype was counted many times. This chain connects TRBV9 to TRBJ1-1; 7 bases fit TRBD1. V trimming: 2 bases; J trimming: 4 bases; junction bases outside the gene matches: 2. The CDR3 is made up of 13 amino acids. Germline CDR1 is SGDLS and CDR2 is YYNGEE. CDR3: CASSVRGATEAFF. The CDR3 DNA sequence: TGTGCCAGCAGCGTCAGGGGGGCCACTGAAGCTTTCTTT.

V usage is TRBV15 and J usage is TRBJ2-1; D ambiguous. The CDR3 consists of 14 residues. The V gene lost 0 bases and the J gene lost 7 bases, with 10 bases spanning the gap. Germline CDR1 LNHNV, CDR2 YYDKDF (reference sequence). The CDR3 reads CATSRDWSLNEQFF. In DNA form, the CDR3 reads TGTGCCACCAGCAGAGATTGGTCCCTGAATGAGCAGTTCTTC.

The V call is TRBV5-6, the J call TRBJ2-7; no definite D call. Germline-derived CDR1 and CDR2 are SGHDT and YYEEEE. CDR3 size: 14 residues. Trimming shortened V by 3 bases and J by 6 bases, and 16 bases separated the two germline ends. The CDR3 coding sequence is TGTGCCAGCAGCTGGCGAGGAGAGGTTCGCGAGCAGTACTTC. It encodes CASSWRGEVREQYF.

Remarks on this clonotype: Being one base from a much bigger clone, this may be a read error. The V gene is TRBV9, the J gene TRBJ2-2, with D unclear. Germline CDR1 SGDLS, CDR2 YYNGEE. CDR3 size: 13 residues. Trimming stripped 0 bases from V and 7 bases from J, with 7 bases between. CDR3 amino acids: CASSVGAGGELFF. The DNA for the CDR3 is TGTGCCAGCAGCGTAGGGGCCGGCGGGGAGCTGTTTTTT.

This clonotype was seen only a few times. The chain is built from TRBV4-1 and TRBJ2-5, with 8 bases aligning to TRBD1. V gave up 2 bases and J gave up 4 bases; unmatched junction bases: 3. Germline CDR1 reads MGHRA; CDR2 reads YSYEKL. The CDR3 has 14 amino acids. CDR3 sequence: CASSQQGARETQYF. The CDR3 DNA is TGCGCCAGCAGCCAACAGGGGGCAAGAGAGACCCAGTACTTC.

Of note for this clonotype: An end of the junction differs from the germline gene, which may be a read error. The rearrangement links TRBV5-4 to TRBJ2-7; D is uncertain. The CDR3 length is 15 residues. Germline V lookup: CDR1 SGHNT, CDR2 YYREEE (reference sequence). The CDR3, as DNA: TGCGCCAGCAGCCAAGAAGGTAGCAGGTCCTACGAGCAGTACTTC. It is translated as CASSQEGSRSYEQYF.

The gene calls are TRBV30 and TRBJ2-3; D gene unclear. This CDR3 has 13 amino acids. Germline assignment: CDR1 GTSNPN and CDR2 SVGIG (reference sequence). V lost 1 base to trimming and J lost 2 bases, with 7 bases between them. In DNA, the CDR3 is TGTGCCTGGAGTGGAGGATCCACAGATACGCAGTATTTT. Amino acids: CAWSGGSTDTQYF.

The V call is TRBV20-1, the J call TRBJ2-7; D remains unclear. This CDR3 comprises 13 residues. Germline CDR1 DFQATT, CDR2 SNEGSKA (reference sequence). Trimming pared 3 bases from V and 2 bases from J, leaving 11 bases between. The CDR3 DNA follows: TGCAGTGCTAGTCGTCAGGCGACCTACGAGCAGTACTTC. Protein sequence: CSASRQATYEQYF.